This section outlines one T cell receptor beta chain sequence together with its context. Its antigen is still unknown. The sample belongs to a study of Tregs in tolerant kidney transplant recipients. Overall study: The nonmyeloablative bone marrow transplants came from related graft donors, with transient mixed chimerism. General observations from the study: Validation in larger populations is needed because few patients were studied. For some patients, primers changed over time, blocking nucleotide-level comparison.

Thawed PBMCs were FACS-sorted into unstimulated CD4+CD25+CD127- regulatory T cells, CD4+CD25- non-regulatory cells, CD4 and CD8 cells. TCRdb's table, derived via immunoSEQ multiplex PCR, lists solely in-frame clones and lacks some. Among approximately 99,000 clones listed, roughly 90% were seen once. The CDR3 loop spans 10 amino acids. Germline assignment: CDR1 SQVTM and CDR2 ANQGSEA. Trimming removed 5 bases at V and 11 bases at J, with 12 bases between. The chain has TRBV29-1 and TRBJ1-1; no clear D gene. The sequence derives from a human donor who received a combined kidney and bone marrow transplant. The sample in question was CD4+ T cells from blood, obtained before the transplant. The CDR3 coding sequence is TGCAGCGTTCGGTTCCCGGAGGCTTTCTTT. Translation gives CSVRFPEAFF.